Below are 5 T cell receptor beta chains sequenced from a single sample in a study of blood T cells in healthy people across ages (dated by TCRdb to between 2015 and 2016). Library prep was done by 5' RACE. The run used an Illumina HiSeq 2500. A second 7 to 11 cycle PCR used a sample-barcoded 5' primer and a J-beta primer mix. In TCRdb, the public reads were trimmed at Q25 with fastp and aligned with MiXCR, with productive beta chains retained. Duplicate CDR3 protein sequences are folded into a single record with the most common DNA and genes. The table for this sample lists over 1,500,000 distinct CDR3 sequences; around 48% of them were counted only once. The ten largest make up less than 2.5% of the sample. The sequenced sample consisted of blood. The receptors were sampled from a woman aged 40 to 55 in good health.

This clonotype has only a few counts. The genes are TRBV27 and TRBJ2-3; D ambiguous. V was pared by 0 bases and J by 2 bases, with 3 bases between. The CDR3 contains 13 residues. Germline CDR1 and CDR2: MNHEY and SMNVEV (reference sequence). Written as DNA, the CDR3 is TGTGCCAGCAGTTTATCGGTCACAGATACGCAGTATTTT. The encoded protein is CASSLSVTDTQYF.

This clonotype showed up just once. The chain combines TRBV6-2 or TRBV6-3 with TRBJ2-3; 7 bases align to TRBD2. This CDR3 is built from 16 residues. V lost 4 bases, J lost 1 base, and 8 bases stayed unmatched. Germline values: CDR1 MNHEY, CDR2 SVGEGT. CDR3 sequence: CASSFSGTTGTDTQYF. CDR3 bases: TGTGCCAGCAGTTTCTCCGGGACTACCGGCACAGATACGCAGTATTTT.

This clonotype occurred a few times. This rearrangement joins TRBV9 to TRBJ1-4; the D gene is possibly TRBD1 (6 bases). Trimming took off 4 bases at V and 5 bases at J, with 15 bases between the two ends. The CDR3 has 15 amino acids. Germline V gives CDR1 SGDLS, CDR2 YYNGEE. The DNA of the CDR3 is TGTGCCAGCAGCCCGAGGGGGTCATTGAATGAAAAACTGTTTTTT. It translates to CASSPRGSLNEKLFF.

Comments on this clonotype: An end of the junction differs from the germline gene, which may be a read error. The chain combines TRBV7-3 with TRBJ2-3; the match to TRBD2 covers 8 bases. The CDR3 consists of 15 residues. Germline V CDR1 and CDR2: SGHTA, FQGTGA. This CDR3 reads CASSFDRTSRDTQYF. The DNA of the CDR3 is TGTGCCAGCAGCTTTGACCGGACTAGCAGAGATACGCAGTATTTT.

This sequence joins TRBV28 and TRBJ2-7; 13 positions agree with TRBD2. Germline V lookup: CDR1 MDHEN, CDR2 SYDVKM. Losses at the gene ends were 6 bases for V and 7 bases for J; bases not matched to a gene: 9. CDR3 size: 15 residues. CDR3 DNA: TGTGCCAGCAGCCTTACGACGGGACTAGCGGGGGAGCAGTACTTC. Its translation: CASSLTTGLAGEQYF.